These 8 T cell receptor beta chains share one sample of origin, sequenced in a study of shared clonotypes between healthy human individuals. Naive CD8 cells were CD45RO-negative, positively selected for CCR7, excluding terminally differentiated effector memory CD45RA+ cells. Data came from immunoSEQ multiplex PCR; TCRdb stores just in-frame clones and leaves some out. Of hundreds of thousands of clones in the sample, 95% to 97% are singletons; the top ten hold about 0.12%. The sequencing input was naive CD8+ T cells sorted from blood. These receptors all come from a woman aged 30 to 39 in good health.

The rearrangement uses TRBV27 and TRBJ2-3, with 8 bases aligning to TRBD2. There are 19 residues in the CDR3. CDR1 is MNHEY and CDR2 is SMNVEV in the germline V gene (reference sequence). With 4 bases clipped from V and 2 bases from J, the junction kept 17 bases outside the gene matches. The CDR3: CASSSFFRRREGTTDTQYF. CDR3 sequence (DNA): TGTGCCAGCAGTTCTTTTTTCCGCCGCCGGGAGGGGACCACAGATACGCAGTATTTT.

The V call is TRBV12-5, the J call TRBJ2-5, with a tentative D call TRBD2 (7 bases). This CDR3 is built from 13 residues. Germline V gene sequence: CDR1 LGHNT, CDR2 FRNRAP. With 6 bases removed from V and 5 bases from J, the gap between germline ends came to 13 bases. CDR3 residues: CASGWGGRETQYF. CDR3 nucleotides: TGTGCTAGTGGCTGGGGGGGCAGGGAGACCCAGTACTTC.

J is TRBJ2-7 and V is TRBV7-9; 7 bases match TRBD1. Germline values: CDR1 SEHNR, CDR2 FQNEAQ (reference sequence). This CDR3 region has 15 residues. Trimming removed 5 bases from V and 0 bases from J; junction bases left unmatched: 7. Written as DNA, the CDR3 is TGTGCCAGCAGCAAAGGACAGGCCCTCTCCTACGAGCAGTACTTC. Translation gives CASSKGQALSYEQYF. The variable domain in full, with the rest retrieved from reference TRBV7-9 and TRBJ2-7, is DTGVSQNPRHKITKRGQNVTFRCDPISEHNRLYWYRQTLGQGPEFLTYFQNEAQLEKSRLLSDRFSAERPKGSFSTLEIQRTEQGDSAMYLCASSKGQALSYEQYFGPGTRLTVT.

Here the CDR3 DNA reads TGTGCCAGCAGCCCAAATCCTGAGCAGTACTTC. Encoded protein: CASSPNPEQYF. J is TRBJ2-7 and V is TRBV2; D gene uncertain. Germline CDR1 reads SNHLY; CDR2 reads FYNNEI. Trimming cost V 6 bases and J 7 bases, with 10 bases left between them. CDR3 size: 11 residues.

Only a few counts were recorded for this clone. This chain connects TRBV6-5 to TRBJ1-5, with a tentative D call TRBD1 (5 bases). Germline V gene sequence: CDR1 MNHEY, CDR2 SVGAGI. V gave up 0 bases and J gave up 7 bases, with 10 bases separating them. The CDR3 is 14 residues long. The CDR3 DNA sequence: TGTGCCAGCAGTTACTCGGGGCCATACCAGCCCCAGCATTTT. Protein: CASSYSGPYQPQHF.

The chain employs TRBV19 and TRBJ1-5, with 8 bases identical to TRBD1. The germline V gene has CDR1 LNHDA and CDR2 SQIVND (reference sequence). The CDR3 length is 18 residues. V gave up 2 bases and J gave up 2 bases; unmatched junction bases: 11. The CDR3 is CASSIRTGGRYGNQPQHF. CDR3 nucleotides: TGTGCCAGTAGTATAAGAACAGGGGGAAGATATGGCAATCAGCCCCAGCATTTT.

This chain uses TRBV7-8 with TRBJ2-7; D is undetermined. The CDR3 runs 14 residues. V was cut by 5 bases and J by 0 bases, with 11 bases left in between. Germline CDR1 reads SGHVS; CDR2 reads FQNEAQ. The DNA for the CDR3 is TGTGCCAGCAGCCTCGGAAGGGCCTCCTACGAGCAGTACTTC. It is translated as CASSLGRASYEQYF.

V gene TRBV30 combines with J gene TRBJ2-5; 10 bases fit TRBD1. The J call is in doubt because the DNA end fits TRBJ2-7 better. CDR3 size: 15 residues. Germline lookup yields CDR1 GTSNPN and CDR2 SVGIG (reference sequence). The CDR3 reads CAWSVLGQGLSEQYF. Written as DNA, the CDR3 is TGTGCCTGGAGTGTACTGGGACAGGGGCTTTCCGAGCAGTACTTC.